This T cell receptor beta chain emerged from a study of blood T cell repertoires in COVID-19. Across the study: Italy, Spain and the United States were the sources of the convalescent and acute COVID-19 samples. PBMCs, B-cell-depleted T cells, or T cells provided the cDNA or gDNA that made up the material.

The CDR3 totals 13 residues. Per the germline V gene, CDR1 is SSHAT and CDR2 is FNYEAQ (reference sequence). Per the study methods: Cell counts per sample came from amplifying reference gene primers. The assay was immunoSEQ multiplex PCR, and TCRdb's table has in-frame clones only and misses some. The DNA gave D and trimming, while V, J and clone size come from that table. Of around 350,000 clones listed, roughly 86% are singletons. This clone came up once. One end of the junction varies from germline; a read error may be responsible. The source material was peripheral blood. The source of this sequence is a human donor in a cohort sampled during active COVID-19. This chain links TRBV7-7 with TRBJ2-5; the D gene is possibly TRBD1 (5 bases). CDR3 residues: CASSSAGQETQYF. The CDR3 coding sequence is TGTGCTAGCAGCAGCGCAGGGCAAGAGACCCAGTACTTC.